Listed here are 3 T cell receptor beta chains from one sample, sequenced in a study of OX40 agonist ivuxolimab in advanced cancers. Sequencing was performed with immunoSEQ multiplex PCR; in TCRdb, only in-frame clones are kept and a portion is missing. The sample records 5,400 or so clones, 50% to 70% being singletons. The sample was CD4+ or CD8+ T cells sorted from blood, taken in a trial of the OX40 agonist ivuxolimab. These receptors were taken from an adult with an advanced solid tumor such as melanoma, head and neck, liver or kidney cancer.

The chain links TRBV25-1 to TRBJ1-5; 10 nucleotides agree with TRBD1. V shed 4 bases and J 2 bases; nucleotides not matched to a gene: 8. The V gene's germline CDR1 is MGHDK and CDR2 SYGVNS. This CDR3 is built from 17 residues. The CDR3: CASSGGTGAYGNQPQHF. The CDR3 nucleotides read TGTGCCAGCAGTGGGGGGACAGGGGCGTATGGCAATCAGCCCCAGCATTTT.

This chain connects TRBV28 to TRBJ2-2; 8 bases fit TRBD1. Germline trimming cut 4 bases from V and 3 bases from J; bases unmatched to any gene: 10. The CDR3 has 17 residues. CDR1 MDHEN and CDR2 SYDVKM come from the germline V gene. CDR3 protein: CASSSPDRVGDTGELFF. The CDR3 nucleotides read TGTGCCAGCAGTTCCCCGGACAGGGTTGGGGACACCGGGGAGCTGTTTTTT.

The V gene is TRBV10-3, the J gene TRBJ1-5; D remains unclear. Germline V gene data show CDR1 as ENHRY and CDR2 as SYGVKD. V shed 0 bases and J shed 5 bases, with 8 bases lying between them. This CDR3 has 14 residues. The CDR3 bases are TGTGCCATCAGTGAGTCGAGACGGGATCAGCCCCAGCATTTT. The encoded protein is CAISESRRDQPQHF.